This T cell receptor (beta chain) was sequenced for a study of technical replicates of blood from a few donors. Germline V gene sequence: CDR1 SGHTS, CDR2 YDEGEE. The V gene lost 1 base and the J gene lost 5 bases, with 10 bases spanning the gap. CDR3 length: 14 amino acids. The method was immunoSEQ multiplex PCR; TCRdb's version includes in-frame clones alone and lacks a portion of them. The table has some 54,000 clones, about 94% seen once. This receptor was taken from a human donor in good health. Some clones in this sample may be carry-over from other donors' samples. The rearrangement uses TRBV5-8 and TRBJ1-5; D is possibly TRBD1 (5 bases). The sequencing input was PBMCs. Written as DNA, the CDR3 is TGTGCCAGCAGCTTGAAGGTGGGGCATCAGCCCCAGCATTTT. It codes for CASSLKVGHQPQHF.